These 4 T cell receptor beta chains originate from one sample sequenced in a study of T cell therapy product for transplant patients. The sample label is defined as: 20 nM rapamycin added during CMV-specific T-cell product expansion (Rapa-TCP). Label denotes: CMVpp65/IE-1-reactive T cells enriched by IFNgamma capture and expanded in vitro. Stimulation lasted around six hours, using overlapping CMV pp65 and IE-1 peptide pools at 0.4 to 0.5 ug/ml each. Positive selection by IFNgamma secretion assay kept the CMV-stimulated cells that produced IFNgamma. Irradiated autologous feeders plus either IL-7/IL-15 or IL-2 supported the IFNgamma+ cells for 21 days. No antigens are known for them. Measured with immunoSEQ multiplex PCR; TCRdb has only the in-frame clones, and not every one. The sample has some 550 clones, less than 90% seen once; the top ten hold approximately 78%. Material: a sorted cell population cultured from PBMCs. The receptors stem from an adult in good health.

The rearrangement joins TRBV27 to TRBJ2-2; TRBD1 aligns across 8 bases. CDR1 and CDR2 from the germline V gene are MNHEY and SMNVEV (reference sequence). J lost 5 bases, V lost 3 bases, and 8 bases had no gene match. There are 16 residues in the CDR3. The CDR3 sequence: CASSFYRTGRTGELFF. The CDR3 DNA reads TGTGCCAGCAGTTTTTACCGGACAGGGAGAACCGGGGAGCTGTTTTTT.

CDR3 protein: CASSPLAGESYNEQFF. The CDR3 DNA reads as TGTGCCAGCAGCCCCCTCGCGGGAGAATCCTACAATGAGCAGTTCTTC. The chain carries TRBV4-2 and TRBJ2-1; TRBD2 aligns across 7 bases. The CDR3 extends over 16 amino acids. V lost 4 bases and J lost 1; bases outside the gene matches: 7. In germline, CDR1 is LGHNA, CDR2 YNFKEQ.

The chain has TRBV4-1 and TRBJ2-5, with 9 positions matching TRBD1. V lost 2 bases to trimming and J lost 11 bases; unmatched junction nucleotides: 15. CDR1 is MGHRA and CDR2 is YSYEKL in the germline V gene. The CDR3 covers 16 residues. The CDR3 protein is CASSQMDRGRHGEQYF. DNA for the CDR3: TGCGCCAGCAGCCAAATGGACAGGGGAAGACACGGGGAGCAGTACTTC.

CDR3 sequence (DNA): TGTGCCAGCAGTTACAGCAACAGGGGGAACTATGGCTACACCTTC. Translated, it gives CASSYSNRGNYGYTF. The rearrangement links TRBV6-5 to TRBJ1-2; 8 bases align to TRBD1. J lost 2 bases, V lost 2 bases, and 4 bases had no gene match. The germline V gene encodes CDR1 MNHEY and CDR2 SVGAGI. There are 15 residues in the CDR3.